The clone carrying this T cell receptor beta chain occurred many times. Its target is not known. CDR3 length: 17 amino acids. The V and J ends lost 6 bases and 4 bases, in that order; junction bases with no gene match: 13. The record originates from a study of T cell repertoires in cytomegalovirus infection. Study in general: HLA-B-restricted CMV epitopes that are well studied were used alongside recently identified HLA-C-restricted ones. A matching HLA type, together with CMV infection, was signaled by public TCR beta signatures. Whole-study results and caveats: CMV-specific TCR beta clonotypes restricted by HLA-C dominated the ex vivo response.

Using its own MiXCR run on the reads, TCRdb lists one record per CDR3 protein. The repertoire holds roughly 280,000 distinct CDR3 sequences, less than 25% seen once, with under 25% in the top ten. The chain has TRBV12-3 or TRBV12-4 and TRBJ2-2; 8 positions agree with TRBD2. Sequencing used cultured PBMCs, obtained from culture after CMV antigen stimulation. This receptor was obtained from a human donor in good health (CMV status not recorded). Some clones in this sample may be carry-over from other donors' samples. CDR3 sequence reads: CASSPIKDGRGTGELFF. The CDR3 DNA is TGTGCCAGCAGCCCAATTAAGGACGGGAGGGGCACCGGGGAGCTGTTTTTT.